The rows below give T cell receptor beta chains drawn from one sample of a study of blood T cell repertoires in COVID-19. TCRdb's table, derived via immunoSEQ multiplex PCR, lists solely in-frame clones and lacks some. The table lists 200,000 to 250,000 clones, roughly 90% of them singletons. Material for sequencing was peripheral blood. These receptors originate from a woman in her 40s with acute or convalescent COVID-19. Each CDR3 is given with its conserved first and last residue. Only some rows state a clone size, as once, few, many or a class for expanded clones.

j_call: TRBJ1-2; cdr3_length: 13; clone_size: .; v_call: TRBV6-5; cdr3_aa: CASSPWGDYGYTF
j_call: TRBJ1-1; cdr3_length: 12; clone_size: .; v_call: TRBV9; cdr3_aa: CASSVSGDVAFF
j_call: TRBJ2-2; cdr3_length: 15; clone_size: .; v_call: TRBV6-1; cdr3_aa: CASSESTGETGELFF
j_call: TRBJ1-5; cdr3_length: 15; clone_size: .; v_call: TRBV6-5; cdr3_aa: CASRDSVSPNQPQHF
j_call: TRBJ2-5; cdr3_length: 16; clone_size: .; v_call: TRBV4-2; cdr3_aa: CASSQVAGGSQETQYF
j_call: TRBJ1-1; cdr3_length: 14; clone_size: .; v_call: TRBV7-9; cdr3_aa: CASSSGGAGTEAFF
j_call: TRBJ2-1; cdr3_length: 15; clone_size: .; v_call: TRBV11-2; cdr3_aa: CASSPRVGEYNEQFF
j_call: TRBJ1-1; cdr3_length: 12; clone_size: .; v_call: TRBV9; cdr3_aa: CASSVAGLGAFF
j_call: TRBJ1-1; cdr3_length: 15; clone_size: once; v_call: TRBV6-5; cdr3_aa: CASSYLQGMATEAFF
j_call: TRBJ1-1; cdr3_length: 13; clone_size: once; v_call: TRBV3-1/TRBV3-2; cdr3_aa: CASSGHRNTEAFF
j_call: TRBJ1-1; cdr3_length: 15; clone_size: .; v_call: TRBV7-2; cdr3_aa: CASSFEDRVNTEAFF
j_call: TRBJ2-1; cdr3_length: 17; clone_size: .; v_call: TRBV5-1; cdr3_aa: CASSLAMVAGAHNEQFF
j_call: TRBJ1-5; cdr3_length: 15; clone_size: .; v_call: TRBV7-9; cdr3_aa: CASSPGQGGNQPQHF
j_call: TRBJ1-1; cdr3_length: 11; clone_size: .; v_call: TRBV30; cdr3_aa: CAGDRDTEAFF
j_call: TRBJ1-3; cdr3_length: 12; clone_size: .; v_call: TRBV28; cdr3_aa: CASSLSQGAIYF
j_call: TRBJ1-6; cdr3_length: 14; clone_size: .; v_call: TRBV5-4; cdr3_aa: CASSLSYRTSTLHF
j_call: TRBJ2-3; cdr3_length: 18; clone_size: .; v_call: TRBV2; cdr3_aa: CASTLQRVARTSTDTQYF
j_call: TRBJ2-1; cdr3_length: 13; clone_size: .; v_call: TRBV9; cdr3_aa: CASSVQGGDEQFF
j_call: TRBJ2-3; cdr3_length: 17; clone_size: .; v_call: TRBV24-1; cdr3_aa: CATSDFPGRGATDTQYF
j_call: TRBJ2-2; cdr3_length: 15; clone_size: .; v_call: TRBV13; cdr3_aa: CASSLAGGNTGELFF
j_call: TRBJ2-2; cdr3_length: 20; clone_size: few; v_call: TRBV5-1; cdr3_aa: CASSLLVRSGDLAGTGELFF
j_call: TRBJ1-4; cdr3_length: 17; clone_size: once; v_call: TRBV30; cdr3_aa: CACGRGQGAVSGEKLFF
j_call: TRBJ1-2; cdr3_length: 15; clone_size: .; v_call: TRBV2; cdr3_aa: CASSRGGADPIGYTF
j_call: TRBJ1-5; cdr3_length: 17; clone_size: .; v_call: TRBV5-1; cdr3_aa: CASSLGTGTGRNQPQHF
j_call: TRBJ2-5; cdr3_length: 16; clone_size: .; v_call: TRBV7-9; cdr3_aa: CASSLRGSARGETQYF
j_call: TRBJ2-1; cdr3_length: 17; clone_size: few; v_call: TRBV19; cdr3_aa: CASSPLRSSSSYNEQFF
j_call: TRBJ2-5; cdr3_length: 16; clone_size: .; v_call: TRBV2; cdr3_aa: CASSEGLAGTQETQYF
j_call: TRBJ1-6; cdr3_length: 14; clone_size: .; v_call: TRBV10-3; cdr3_aa: CAISGGDRTSPLHF
j_call: TRBJ2-5; cdr3_length: 14; clone_size: once; v_call: TRBV9; cdr3_aa: CASSPSQGSETQYF
j_call: TRBJ2-1; cdr3_length: 11; clone_size: .; v_call: TRBV18; cdr3_aa: CASSQRGEQFF
j_call: TRBJ2-1; cdr3_length: 17; clone_size: .; v_call: TRBV5-1; cdr3_aa: CASSPQPSGGPYNEQFF